This is a list of T cell receptor beta chains from one sample in a study of T-cell reconstitution after alpha-beta-depleted transplantation in children. TCRdb re-called the PCR reads through MiXCR, storing one row per CDR3 protein. The sample contains 700,000 to 850,000 distinct CDR3 sequences, roughly 16% of which appear only once. The sequencing used PBMCs, mostly from graft donor cells, collected 360 days after TCRalphabeta/CD19-depleted stem cell transplant. Every receptor here comes from a male patient aged 10-17 years who had a stem cell transplant for acute lymphoblastic leukemia, so the T cells may come from the graft donor. Each CDR3 is given with its conserved first and last residue. A D gene is named only where the DNA matches it firmly. Clone size is given for some rows only: seen once, a few or many times, or a class if the clone is expanded.

J	size	length	V	D	CDR3	DNA
TRBJ2-2	NA	15	TRBV7-9	NA	CASSLVFPSTGELFF	TGTGCCAGCAGCTTAGTGTTCCCGTCCACCGGGGAGCTGTTTTTT
TRBJ1-2	many	15	TRBV7-2	TRBD1	CASRSPGQTNYGYTF	TGTGCCAGCAGGTCTCCGGGACAGACTAACTATGGCTACACCTTC
TRBJ2-3	NA	14	TRBV12-5	NA	CASGHLGVTDTQYF	TGTGCTAGTGGTCATTTAGGGGTCACAGATACGCAGTATTTT
TRBJ1-4	NA	14	TRBV5-1	NA	CASSSRSANEKLFF	TGCGCCAGCAGCTCTAGGTCGGCTAATGAAAAACTGTTTTTT
TRBJ2-5	few	17	TRBV7-9	TRBD1	CASSFGTGRRGEETQYF	TGTGCCAGCAGCTTCGGGACAGGGAGGCGAGGGGAAGAGACCCAGTACTTC
TRBJ2-7	few	14	TRBV5-1	TRBD1	CASSLQGAPYEQYF	TGCGCCAGCAGCTTACAGGGGGCGCCCTACGAGCAGTACTTC
TRBJ2-7	NA	14	TRBV14	NA	CASSQGLGSYEQYF	TGTGCCAGCAGCCAAGGCCTGGGGTCCTACGAGCAGTACTTC
TRBJ2-5	few	13	TRBV2	NA	CASSERTLKTQYF	TGTGCCAGCAGTGAACGGACGCTGAAGACCCAGTACTTC
TRBJ2-2	NA	15	TRBV20-1	TRBD2	CSASHSGRATGELFF	TGCAGTGCTAGCCACAGCGGGAGAGCAACCGGGGAGCTGTTTTTT
TRBJ2-7	NA	14	TRBV2	NA	CAVSPIGSSYEQYF	TGTGCCGTCTCCCCTATAGGATCCTCCTACGAGCAGTACTTC
TRBJ2-3	NA	13	TRBV4-1	TRBD2	CASSHGGADTQYF	TGCGCCAGCAGCCACGGGGGGGCGGATACGCAGTATTTT
TRBJ2-1	NA	15	TRBV20-1	NA	CSARPRGSSYNEQFF	TGCAGTGCTAGACCGCGGGGAAGCTCCTACAATGAGCAGTTCTTC
TRBJ2-4	NA	15	TRBV20-1	TRBD2	CSARGSGSPKNIQYF	TGCAGTGCTAGAGGTAGCGGGAGCCCCAAAAACATTCAGTACTTC
TRBJ2-5	NA	15	TRBV5-1	NA	CASSQTRVGMGTQYF	TGCGCCAGCAGCCAAACCCGTGTCGGGATGGGGACCCAGTACTTC
TRBJ1-3	few	15	TRBV24-1	TRBD1	CATSGGQASGNTIYF	TGTGCCACCAGTGGTGGACAGGCCTCTGGAAACACCATATATTTT
TRBJ2-7	few	16	TRBV4-2	TRBD2	CASSLGTSGTPHEQYF	TGTGCCAGCAGCCTTGGGACTAGCGGCACGCCCCACGAGCAGTACTTC
TRBJ2-7	NA	15	TRBV2	NA	CASLRGALLSHEQYF	TGTGCCAGCCTTAGGGGGGCTCTCCTATCCCACGAGCAGTACTTC
TRBJ2-7	few	18	TRBV4-1	TRBD2	CASSQVGRLAGVGYEQYF	TGCGCCAGCAGCCAAGTAGGACGACTAGCGGGAGTAGGGTACGAGCAGTACTTC
TRBJ2-5	NA	16	TRBV5-1	NA	CASSLAKGRGAETQYF	TGCGCCAGCAGCTTGGCCAAAGGTCGGGGGGCAGAGACCCAGTACTTC
TRBJ2-7	NA	13	TRBV2	TRBD2	CASNPGLRYEQYF	TGTGCCAGCAACCCGGGACTACGTTACGAGCAGTACTTC
TRBJ2-3	few	14	TRBV28	TRBD2	CASSTLAGGDTQYF	TGTGCCAGCAGTACACTAGCGGGAGGTGATACGCAGTATTTT
TRBJ2-7	NA	16	TRBV27	TRBD2	CASSFLAGGLTFEQYF	TGTGCCAGCAGTTTCTTAGCGGGAGGATTGACGTTCGAGCAGTACTTC
TRBJ2-1	NA	18	TRBV6-1	NA	CASSEMFSRADNVGEQFF	TGTGCCAGCAGTGAAATGTTCAGCAGGGCCGATAACGTTGGTGAGCAGTTCTTC
TRBJ2-7	many	15	TRBV5-1	TRBD1	CASSLAGQGLFEQYF	TGCGCCAGCAGCTTGGCCGGACAGGGGCTCTTCGAGCAGTACTTC
TRBJ2-7	NA	16	TRBV15	NA	CATSRAWTMVSYEQYF	TGTGCCACCAGCAGAGCTTGGACGATGGTATCCTACGAGCAGTACTTC
TRBJ2-3	few	17	TRBV5-1	NA	CASSSPGGLTPKDTQYF	TGCGCCAGCAGCTCCCCCGGGGGGCTCACCCCTAAAGATACGCAGTATTTT
TRBJ2-5	few	15	TRBV4-1	NA	CASSQGGMGIETQYF	TGCGCCAGCAGCCAAGGAGGCATGGGGATCGAGACCCAGTACTTC
TRBJ2-5	NA	13	TRBV20-1	NA	CSARDHSQETQYF	TGCAGTGCTAGAGATCACAGTCAAGAGACCCAGTACTTC
TRBJ2-1	many	15	TRBV5-1	NA	CASSLIESSYNEQFF	TGCGCCAGCAGCTTGATAGAGTCCTCCTACAATGAGCAGTTCTTC
TRBJ2-1	NA	13	TRBV2	NA	CASTAERENEQFF	TGTGCCAGTACAGCGGAACGGGAAAATGAGCAGTTCTTC
TRBJ2-1	NA	16	TRBV20-1	NA	CSARPVRSSSYNEQFF	TGCAGTGCTAGACCTGTCAGGTCTAGCTCCTACAATGAGCAGTTCTTC
TRBJ2-3	few	16	TRBV5-1	TRBD2	CASSLRASGNTDTQYF	TGCGCCAGCAGCTTGAGAGCTAGCGGCAACACAGATACGCAGTATTTT
TRBJ2-5	NA	13	TRBV7-9	NA	CASSLGHEETQYF	TGTGCCAGCAGCTTAGGACACGAAGAGACCCAGTACTTC
TRBJ1-5	NA	14	TRBV5-6	NA	CASSLLGSYQPQHF	TGTGCCAGCAGCTTACTCGGTTCCTATCAGCCCCAGCATTTT
TRBJ2-3	few	17	TRBV24-1	TRBD2	CATSDPTTSGSGGTQYF	TGTGCCACCAGTGATCCGACGACTAGCGGGAGCGGTGGTACGCAGTATTTT
TRBJ1-1	NA	15	TRBV6-1	TRBD1	CASSPHRGFSTEAFF	TGTGCCAGCAGTCCCCACAGGGGGTTCAGTACTGAAGCTTTCTTT
TRBJ2-1	NA	19	TRBV11-2	TRBD2	CASSSGLAGGPSSYNEQFF	TGTGCCAGCAGTTCGGGACTAGCGGGAGGGCCCAGCTCCTACAATGAGCAGTTCTTC
TRBJ2-1	few	17	TRBV6-2/TRBV6-3	TRBD2	CASSWIYRDYPPGEQFF	TGTGCCAGCAGTTGGATCTACCGGGACTACCCCCCGGGTGAGCAGTTCTTC
TRBJ2-1	many	12	TRBV29-1	TRBD1	CSVGTGLDEQFF	TGCAGCGTTGGGACAGGGCTGGATGAGCAGTTCTTC
TRBJ2-1	many	14	TRBV20-1	NA	CSAFVANPYNEQFF	TGCAGTGCTTTCGTCGCGAATCCCTACAATGAGCAGTTCTTC
TRBJ2-7	few	15	TRBV12-3/TRBV12-4	NA	CASSLVITISHEQYF	TGTGCCAGCAGTTTAGTTATCACTATTTCTCACGAGCAGTACTTC
TRBJ2-5	few	12	TRBV12-3/TRBV12-4	NA	CASSYSARAQYF	TGTGCCAGCAGTTACTCCGCCAGGGCCCAGTACTTC
TRBJ2-3	few	17	TRBV4-1	TRBD2	CASSLPGLAGGRDTQYF	TGCGCCAGCAGCCTCCCGGGACTAGCGGGAGGTCGAGATACGCAGTATTTT
TRBJ2-7	few	18	TRBV27	NA	CASSFFAPSAAGSNEQYF	TGTGCCAGCAGTTTTTTTGCCCCATCTGCGGCAGGGTCCAACGAGCAGTACTTC